Sequencing of this T cell receptor (beta chain) was carried out in a study of regulatory T cells in long-lasting Graves disease. As for time point: newly diagnosed GD, antithyroid drugs for less than 3 months. Extracted RNA from PBMCs served as the source of the TCR library. Assembly of TCR beta libraries relied on iRepertoire HTBI primers together with Arm-PCR of CDR3 regions. TCRdb re-called the multiplex PCR reads through MiXCR, storing one row per CDR3 protein. The sample contains around 500,000 distinct CDR3 sequences, 15% to 20% of which appear only once. Concerning this clonotype: Its specificity is not known.

The CDR3 has 18 residues. Per the germline V gene, CDR1 is LNHDA and CDR2 is SQIVND (reference sequence). After removal of 9 bases from V and 3 bases from J, the junction contained 14 bases not matched to a gene. Study results and caveats: Favored gene segments in persistent disease were TRBV28, TRBJ1-2 and TRBJ2-5.

These data also formed part of another study, on T cells in Graves' hyperthyroidism and ophthalmopathy. From that paper: Uncontrolled infection, other autoimmune disease, pregnancy and lactation each barred patients from inclusion. During a first-round RT-PCR of the TCR CDR3, the HTBI primer set was used. Progression to ophthalmopathy was predicted a median of approximately seven months early.

This chain links TRBV19 with TRBJ2-2; 12 nucleotides agree with TRBD1. This receptor was taken from a woman aged 35 to 60 with Graves disease. The material sequenced was peripheral blood mononuclear cells (PBMCs), taken at new diagnosis, from a patient treated with antithyroid drugs. CDR3 nucleotide sequence: TGTGCCAGCGGATCTGGGACAGGGGGCAGTTGGGACACCGGGGAGCTGTTTTTT. It is translated as CASGSGTGGSWDTGELFF. The full variable domain, completed using reference TRBV19 and TRBJ2-2, is DGGITQSPKYLFRKEGQNVTLSCEQNLNHDAMYWYRQDPGQGLRLIYYSQIVNDFQKGDIAEGYSVSREKKESFPLTVTSAQKNPTAFYLCASGSGTGGSWDTGELFFGEGSRLTVL.